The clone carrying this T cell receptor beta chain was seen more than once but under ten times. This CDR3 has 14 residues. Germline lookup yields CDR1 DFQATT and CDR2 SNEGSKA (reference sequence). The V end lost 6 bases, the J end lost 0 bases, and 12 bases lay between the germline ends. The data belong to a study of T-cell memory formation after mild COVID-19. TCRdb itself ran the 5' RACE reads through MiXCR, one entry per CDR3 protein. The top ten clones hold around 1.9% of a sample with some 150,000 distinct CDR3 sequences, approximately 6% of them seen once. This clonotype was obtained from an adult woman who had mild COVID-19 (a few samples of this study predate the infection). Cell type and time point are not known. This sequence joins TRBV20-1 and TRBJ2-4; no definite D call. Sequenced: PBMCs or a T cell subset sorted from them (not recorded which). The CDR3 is CSAHPTRAKNIQYF. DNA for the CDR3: TGCAGTGCCCATCCCACTCGAGCCAAAAACATTCAGTACTTC.